This T cell receptor beta chain was captured by sequencing in a study of blood T cell repertoires in COVID-19. The CDR3 contains 17 residues. From germline, CDR1 is MNHNS and CDR2 SASEGT. The V end lost 2 bases, the J end lost 6 bases, and 20 bases lay between the germline ends. Some clones are missing from TCRdb's copy, which holds only in-frame ones; the method was immunoSEQ multiplex PCR. The table has over 120,000 clones, 75% to 85% seen once. The TCR comes from a woman aged 70 to 79 with COVID-19, enrolled during active disease. Sequences were obtained from peripheral blood. This sequence joins TRBV6-1 and TRBJ1-5; tentatively, D is TRBD1 (6 bases). The CDR3: CASSERGWGQFGQPQHF. CDR3 bases: TGTGCCAGCAGTGAAAGGGGGTGGGGCCAGTTCGGTCAGCCCCAGCATTTT.